Following are 22 T cell receptor beta chains from one sample sequenced in a study of cytomegalovirus exposure and HLA in healthy donors (dated by TCRdb to 2015 to 2018). Library method: the immunoSEQ multiplex PCR assay. For the multiplex PCR, a mixture combining 60 forward primers for TCR Vbeta segments and 13 reverse primers for TCR Jbeta segments was used. TCRdb limited this immuneACCESS table to in-frame rearrangements with V and J called. A share of clones is missing; checked studies link under half to unresolved V genes, and the rest is unexplained. Present in this sample are 100,000 to 150,000 clones, less than 90% of which were seen just once. The ten top clones hold over 15% of the sample. The specimen was PBMCs. The receptor source for this set is a man between 18 and 29 years old in good health and CMV-seropositive.

The chain uses TRBV10-1 and TRBJ2-1, with 7 bases that match TRBD2. The CDR3 length is 15 residues. The trim removed 6 bases at V and 4 bases at J, leaving 9 bases unmatched. The germline V gene has CDR1 WNHNN and CDR2 SYGVQD (reference sequence). The CDR3 protein is CASSPLGGGYNEQFF. CDR3 nucleotide sequence: TGCGCCAGCAGCCCGCTCGGCGGGGGATACAATGAGCAGTTCTTC.

The chain has TRBV6-6 and TRBJ2-7; possible D gene TRBD1, 7 bases. Germline loops: CDR1 MNHNY, CDR2 SVGAGI (reference sequence). V lost 2 bases, J lost 7 bases, and 18 bases lay in between. The CDR3 spans 15 residues. The CDR3 reads CASSYQAGGGWEQYF. In DNA form, the CDR3 reads TGTGCCAGCAGTTACCAGGCAGGGGGAGGCTGGGAGCAGTACTTC.

The chain is built from TRBV5-1 and TRBJ1-1; D ambiguous. Germline V gene data show CDR1 as SGHRS and CDR2 as YFSETQ. The V end lost 1 base, the J end lost 2 bases, and 12 bases lay between the germline ends. The CDR3 is made up of 15 amino acids. The CDR3 bases are TGCGCCAGCAGCTTGCTATTGGGCCAAAACACTGAAGCTTTCTTT. Protein sequence: CASSLLLGQNTEAFF.

The DNA of the CDR3 is TGTGCCAGCAGCCAAGATCTGGCTAGCGGGGGGTATAATGAGCAGTTCTTC. Protein: CASSQDLASGGYNEQFF. The rearrangement links TRBV4-2 to TRBJ2-1, with TRBD2 matching 11 bases. The length of the CDR3 is 17 residues. J was trimmed by 7 bases and V by 0 bases; bases with no gene match: 8. Germline V lookup: CDR1 LGHNA, CDR2 YNFKEQ.

This clone was seen a single time. The chain uses TRBV18 and TRBJ1-2; 9 bases are a match to TRBD1. The CDR3 is 14 residues long. V dropped 3 bases and J dropped 4; count of bases not matched to a gene: 3. Germline values: CDR1 KGHSH, CDR2 LQKENI. In nucleotides, the CDR3 is TGTGCCAGCTCACCTACAGGGGGCTTCTATGGCTACACCTTC. This encodes CASSPTGGFYGYTF.

The table lists this clone with a few counts. The chain uses TRBV4-1 and TRBJ1-1; D possibly corresponds to TRBD1 (5 bases). Germline V gives CDR1 MGHRA, CDR2 YSYEKL. There are 15 residues in the CDR3. The ends were cut back, 1 base at V and 7 bases at J, with 16 bases in the middle. The CDR3 nucleotides are TGCGCCAGCAGCCAAGTTTTAGCCAGGGTTAGTGAAGCTTTCTTT. It is translated as CASSQVLARVSEAFF.

The gene calls are TRBV27 and TRBJ2-7; 7 bases align to TRBD2. The length of the CDR3 is 15 residues. Germline assignment: CDR1 MNHEY and CDR2 SMNVEV (reference sequence). J was trimmed by 1 base and V by 3 bases; bases with no gene match: 6. The CDR3 bases are TGTGCCAGCAGTTTCGGGGCTAGCGGTTCCTACGAGCAGTACTTC. Protein sequence: CASSFGASGSYEQYF.

The CDR3 coding sequence is TGTGCCAGCAGTCCGATCAGGGGGAATCAGCCCCAGCATTTT. Translated, it gives CASSPIRGNQPQHF. This chain connects TRBV28 to TRBJ1-5; 7 positions match TRBD1. Germline values: CDR1 MDHEN, CDR2 SYDVKM. The CDR3 runs 14 residues. The J segment lost 4 bases and the V segment lost 5 bases, leaving 5 bases of the junction unmatched.

This clone was seen just once. V gene TRBV6-5 combines with J gene TRBJ1-1; D call uncertain. The CDR3 consists of 14 residues. Trimming pared 6 bases from V and 0 bases from J, leaving 11 bases between. Per germline, CDR1 MNHEY and CDR2 SVGAGI. The DNA of the CDR3 is TGTGCCAGCAGCCCTAACTCCATGAACACTGAAGCTTTCTTT. This translates into CASSPNSMNTEAFF.

The rearrangement uses TRBV7-2 and TRBJ1-2; D is unresolved. Trimming left V 3 bases short and J 8 bases short, with 19 bases between. The germline CDR1 and CDR2 sequences are SGHTA and FQGNSA. The CDR3 length is 15 residues. As DNA, the CDR3 is TGTGCCAGCAGCTTTTCCGGAGACTCCCCAAAGGGCTACACCTTC. Amino acid sequence: CASSFSGDSPKGYTF.

V usage is TRBV6-4 and J usage is TRBJ2-3; TRBD2 agrees at 11 bases. CDR1 is MRHNA and CDR2 is SNTAGT in the germline V gene. The junction had 3 bases not matched to a gene; V was cut back by 0 bases and J by 1 base. There are 17 residues in the CDR3. The DNA of the CDR3 is TGTGCCAGCAGTGACTCCTCGACTAGCGGGGGCACAGATACGCAGTATTTT. It encodes CASSDSSTSGGTDTQYF.

The chain recombines TRBV7-6 with TRBJ1-6; D not resolved. The CDR3 loop spans 16 amino acids. CDR1 and CDR2 from the germline V gene are SGHVS and FNYEAQ. The V end lost 2 bases, the J end lost 2 bases, and 10 bases lay between the germline ends. The CDR3 nucleotides are TGTGCCAGCAGCTTAAACCAGGTCACCTATAATTCACCCCTCCACTTT. It specifies CASSLNQVTYNSPLHF.

The chain links TRBV6-5 to TRBJ2-3, with D hard to call. Germline values: CDR1 MNHEY, CDR2 SVGAGI. This CDR3 spans 13 amino acids. Trimming stripped 2 bases from V and 2 bases from J, with 5 bases between. CDR3 DNA sequence: TGTGCCAGCAGTTACCATTCCACAGATACGCAGTATTTT. Residues: CASSYHSTDTQYF.

The chain links TRBV9 to TRBJ2-3; 10 nucleotides line up with TRBD2. V shed 4 bases and J 0 bases; nucleotides not matched to a gene: 5. Germline V CDR1 and CDR2: SGDLS, YYNGEE. The CDR3 extends over 16 amino acids. The CDR3 nucleotides are TGTGCCAGCAGCACCAGCGGGGGGGAGAGCACAGATACGCAGTATTTT. This codes for CASSTSGGESTDTQYF. The full variable domain, its missing parts supplied by reference TRBV9 and TRBJ2-3, is DSGVTQTPKHLITATGQRVTLRCSPRSGDLSVYWYQQSLDQGLQFLIQYYNGEERAKGNILERFSAQQFPDLHSELNLSSLELGDSALYFCASSTSGGESTDTQYFGPGTRLTVL.

This chain uses TRBV2 with TRBJ1-1; 7 bases map to TRBD1. The CDR3 has 14 amino acids. The ends lost 10 bases at V and 0 bases at J; junction bases unmatched: 8. Germline CDR1 reads SNHLY; CDR2 reads FYNNEI. CDR3 in amino acids: CAIRGGTMNTEAFF. The CDR3 DNA follows: TGTGCCATCAGGGGGGGGACAATGAACACTGAAGCTTTCTTT.

The chain has TRBV15 and TRBJ1-4, with a weak D call TRBD1 (6 bases). Germline V gene sequence: CDR1 LNHNV, CDR2 YYDKDF (reference sequence). This CDR3 region has 15 residues. V dropped 3 bases and J dropped 8 bases, with 16 bases sitting between them. This chain's CDR3 is CATSSAGTRPEKLFF. The CDR3 coding sequence is TGTGCCACCAGCAGCGCCGGGACAAGACCCGAAAAACTGTTTTTT. The full variable domain, in which reference TRBV15 and TRBJ1-4 provide the parts outside the CDR3, is DAMVIQNPRYQVTQFGKPVTLSCSQTLNHNVMYWYQQKSSQAPKLLFHYYDKDFNNEADTPDNFQSRRPNTSFCFLDIRSPGLGDTAMYLCATSSAGTRPEKLFFGSGTQLSVL.

This chain links TRBV4-1 with TRBJ1-1; D might be TRBD1 (5 bases). The CDR3 extends over 16 amino acids. Germline V gene lookup returns CDR1 MGHRA and CDR2 YSYEKL. V was pared by 2 bases and J by 10 bases, with 23 bases between. The CDR3 sequence is CASSQWTPQAGRGAFF. The CDR3, as DNA: TGCGCCAGCAGCCAATGGACCCCTCAGGCGGGGCGAGGAGCTTTCTTT.

J is TRBJ2-6 and V is TRBV10-3, with TRBD2 as a possible D gene (6 bases). There are 18 residues in the CDR3. Trimming took off 3 bases at V and 1 base at J, with 16 bases between the two ends. CDR1 and CDR2 (germline): ENHRY, SYGVKD. The CDR3 region is CAISDSTGGKSGANVLTF. DNA of the CDR3: TGTGCCATCAGTGACTCCACCGGAGGGAAGTCTGGGGCCAACGTCCTGACTTTC.

The chain carries TRBV7-9 and TRBJ1-4; D is ambiguous. The V end lost 1 base, the J end lost 5 bases, and 11 bases lay between the germline ends. This CDR3 is built from 15 residues. The V gene's germline CDR1 is SEHNR and CDR2 FQNEAQ (reference sequence). CDR3 region: CASSLVDGENEKLFF. For the CDR3, the DNA is TGTGCCAGCAGCTTAGTGGACGGGGAAAATGAAAAACTGTTTTTT.

The chain links TRBV2 to TRBJ2-3; TRBD2 matches 7 bases. V lost 8 bases and J lost 5; bases outside the gene matches: 13. Germline-derived CDR1 and CDR2 are SNHLY and FYNNEI. This CDR3 is 15 amino acids long. CDR3 sequence: CASPGSTSTGDTQYF. CDR3 nucleotides: TGTGCCAGCCCCGGGTCGACTAGCACGGGAGATACGCAGTATTTT.

The chain employs TRBV9 and TRBJ2-2; D gene ambiguous. The CDR3 has 12 amino acids. V was shortened by 0 bases and J by 6 bases, with 3 bases between the two germline ends. Germline CDR1 SGDLS, CDR2 YYNGEE. The chain's CDR3 is CASSVVAGELFF. CDR3 nucleotide sequence: TGTGCCAGCAGCGTAGTAGCCGGGGAGCTGTTTTTT.

The chain links TRBV5-1 to TRBJ2-1, with D possibly TRBD1 on 7 matching bases. In germline, CDR1 is SGHRS, CDR2 YFSETQ. CDR3 length equals 15 residues. V was clipped by 2 bases and J by 4 bases, with 13 bases between them. As DNA, the CDR3 is TGCGCCAGCAGCTTAGGCGGGACAGCTTACAATGAGCAGTTCTTC. Its protein is CASSLGGTAYNEQFF. Drawing the rest from reference TRBV5-1 and TRBJ2-1, the complete variable domain is KAGVTQTPRYLIKTRGQQVTLSCSPISGHRSVSWYQQTPGQGLQFLFEYFSETQRNKGNFPGRFSGRQFSNSRSEMNVSTLELGDSALYLCASSLGGTAYNEQFFGPGTRLTVL.